The entry below describes one T cell receptor beta chain. RNA transcripts provided the source from which TCR beta CDR3 regions were amplified. The HTBI primer set drove a first-round RT-PCR of the TCR CDR3. TCRdb re-called the multiplex PCR reads through MiXCR, storing one row per CDR3 protein. Among about 700,000 distinct CDR3 sequences listed, 11% to 15% were seen once. This sample was taken from a study of T cells in Graves' hyperthyroidism and ophthalmopathy. The V and J ends lost 1 base and 0 bases, in that order; junction bases with no gene match: 16. Germline CDR1 SEHNR, CDR2 FQNEAQ (reference sequence). The CDR3 length is 21 residues.

The receptor comes from a woman in her late teens or twenties with Graves' hyperthyroidism. What was sequenced was blood. The rearrangement uses TRBV7-9 and TRBJ2-4, with 9 bases that match TRBD2. CDR3 region: CASSLEAAPREGVLAKNIQYF. The CDR3 bases are TGTGCCAGCAGCTTAGAGGCGGCTCCGCGGGAGGGTGTTTTAGCCAAAAACATTCAGTACTTC.